This T cell receptor beta chain stems from a study of OX40 agonist ivuxolimab in advanced cancers. Study background: Subjects had a mean age of around 60 years, with a range of about 23 to 90; more than 75% were male.

Points from the study as a whole: Partial responders at 0.1-3.0 mg/kg showed near-lowest clonal expansion. Dose levels from 0.1 to 3.0 mg/kg saw CD4+ and CD8+ blood T cells expand clonally by week 6.

The method was immunoSEQ multiplex PCR; TCRdb's version includes in-frame clones alone and lacks a portion of them. This table has under 90,000 clones, around 93% appearing once. Per germline, CDR1 MNHEY and CDR2 SVGAGI. Trimming at V came to 2 bases and at J to 8 bases, leaving 4 bases not matched to a gene. The CDR3 consists of 14 residues. As regards this clone: What it binds is not known.

The V call is TRBV6-5, the J call TRBJ2-1, with TRBD2 identical over 9 bases. The sequences come from CD4+ or CD8+ T cells sorted from blood, collected in a trial of the OX40 agonist ivuxolimab. The sequence was collected from an adult with an advanced solid tumor such as melanoma, head and neck, liver or kidney cancer. The CDR3 region has the DNA TGTGCCAGCAGTTACGTAGCGGGGGTTGATGAGCAGTTCTTC. It is translated as CASSYVAGVDEQFF.